The 12 T cell receptor beta chains below were found in one sample sequenced in a study of OX40 agonist ivuxolimab in advanced cancers. Profiling relied on immunoSEQ multiplex PCR, and the TCRdb table lists in-frame clones only, not all of them. The sample contains approximately 100,000 clones, 85% to 90% of which appear only once. This specimen was CD4+ or CD8+ T cells sorted from blood, taken in a trial of the OX40 agonist ivuxolimab. These receptor sequences come from an adult with an advanced solid tumor such as melanoma, head and neck, liver or kidney cancer.

The chain carries TRBV6-5 and TRBJ2-3; no definite D call. V lost 0 bases and J lost 1, with 8 bases in between. Germline V CDR1 and CDR2: MNHEY, SVGAGI. The CDR3 is 15 amino acids. CDR3: CASSYSIAGTDTQYF. CDR3 DNA: TGTGCCAGCAGTTACTCGATAGCTGGCACAGATACGCAGTATTTT.

The chain combines TRBV27 with TRBJ2-5; tentatively, D is TRBD1 (5 bases). The germline V gene encodes CDR1 MNHEY and CDR2 SMNVEV (reference sequence). This CDR3 spans 16 amino acids. Between the trimmed V and J ends, which lost 6 bases and 1 base, there was a span of 18 bases. As DNA, the CDR3 is TGTGCCAGCAGAGGGGCTGGGGTCGGGCCCCAAGAGACCCAGTACTTC. Its translation: CASRGAGVGPQETQYF.

This chain links TRBV9 with TRBJ2-3, with D perhaps assigned TRBD1 or TRBD2 (5 bases each). Trimming removed 3 bases from V and 5 bases from J, with 19 bases in between. The CDR3 consists of 16 residues. The germline V gene encodes CDR1 SGDLS and CDR2 YYNGEE. The chain's CDR3 is CASSGIRSGTVDTQYF. The DNA for the CDR3 is TGTGCCAGCAGCGGAATCCGTTCCGGGACGGTAGATACGCAGTATTTT.

The rearrangement joins TRBV5-6 to TRBJ1-1, with D hard to call. Germline CDR1 is SGHDT and CDR2 is YYEEEE. CDR3 length equals 12 residues. Trimming stripped 0 bases from V and 10 bases from J, with 10 bases between. CDR3 bases: TGTGCCAGCAGCTTGGATGTAGGTCGAGCTTTCTTT. It codes for CASSLDVGRAFF.

The chain couples TRBV5-1 to TRBJ2-1, with 10 nucleotides matching TRBD1. The junction had 4 bases not matched to a gene; V was cut back by 0 bases and J by 4 bases. Germline CDR1 and CDR2: SGHRS and YFSETQ. The CDR3 runs to 16 residues. For the CDR3, the DNA is TGCGCCAGCAGCTTGGAACCGGGACAGGGGTACAATGAGCAGTTCTTC. Protein sequence: CASSLEPGQGYNEQFF.

The V and J genes are TRBV15 and TRBJ1-3, with TRBD1 identical over 8 bases. J lost 6 bases, V lost 5 bases, and 9 bases had no gene match. The CDR3 totals 15 residues. The germline gives CDR1 LNHNV, CDR2 YYDKDF (reference sequence). CDR3 nucleotide sequence: TGTGCCACCAGCTGGCGGGGACAGGAACCAAACACCATATATTTT. It is translated as CATSWRGQEPNTIYF.

The chain uses TRBV2 and TRBJ2-3; the match to TRBD1 covers 9 bases. There are 15 residues in the CDR3. The ends lost 0 bases at V and 4 bases at J; junction bases unmatched: 2. Germline assignment: CDR1 SNHLY and CDR2 FYNNEI. The CDR3 coding sequence is TGTGCCAGCAGTGAAGCGACAGGGGGATCAGATACGCAGTATTTT. Translating gives CASSEATGGSDTQYF. Drawing the rest from reference TRBV2 and TRBJ2-3, the complete variable domain is EPEVTQTPSHQVTQMGQEVILRCVPISNHLYFYWYRQILGQKVEFLVSFYNNEISEKSEIFDDQFSVERPDGSNFTLKIRSTKLEDSAMYFCASSEATGGSDTQYFGPGTRLTVL.

This chain links TRBV4-2 with TRBJ1-4, with 7 nucleotides matching TRBD1. The trim removed 0 bases at V and 7 bases at J, leaving 5 bases unmatched. The CDR3 has 15 amino acids. CDR1 is LGHNA, CDR2 YNFKEQ, per germline. The CDR3, as DNA: TGTGCCAGCAGCCAAGATTATTCAGGGGGTGAAAAACTGTTTTTT. It translates to CASSQDYSGGEKLFF.

The J gene is TRBJ1-3, the V gene TRBV14; D is ambiguous. Trimming took off 4 bases at V and 0 bases at J, with 10 bases between the two ends. The V gene's germline CDR1 is SGHDN and CDR2 FVKESK. The CDR3 sequence is 15 residues long. As DNA, the CDR3 is TGTGCCAGCAGCCCGAGAACCAACTCTGGAAACACCATATATTTT. Protein: CASSPRTNSGNTIYF.

The chain is built from TRBV5-1 and TRBJ1-1, with 8 bases lining up with TRBD1. CDR1 and CDR2 (germline): SGHRS, YFSETQ. The CDR3 contains 15 residues. The ends lost 0 bases at V and 4 bases at J; junction bases unmatched: 5. In nucleotides, the CDR3 is TGCGCCAGCAGCTTGGATTACAGGGGGACCACTGAAGCTTTCTTT. Residues: CASSLDYRGTTEAFF.

CDR3 nucleotides: TGTGCCATCAGAGGGCACGGACAGGGGAATGAAAAACTGTTTTTT. It translates to CAIRGHGQGNEKLFF. The chain uses TRBV10-3 and TRBJ1-4; 9 bases are a match to TRBD1. The CDR3 extends over 15 amino acids. The V segment lost 6 bases and the J segment 5 bases; nucleotides outside the gene matches: 7. The germline V gene encodes CDR1 ENHRY and CDR2 SYGVKD.

V usage is TRBV19 and J usage is TRBJ1-4; D might be TRBD1 (6 bases). Germline V gene data show CDR1 as LNHDA and CDR2 as SQIVND (reference sequence). CDR3 length: 15 amino acids. V lost 6 bases, J lost 8 bases, and 19 bases lay in between. The CDR3 DNA follows: TGTGCCAGTAGCCCAGGGGAGGGACGGTACGAAAAACTGTTTTTT. This encodes CASSPGEGRYEKLFF.